Following are 18 T cell receptor beta chains from one sample sequenced in a study of T cell responses to AZD1222 COVID-19 vaccine. The assay was immunoSEQ multiplex PCR, and TCRdb's table has in-frame clones only and misses some. Of roughly 190,000 clones listed, 80% to 95% are singletons. Source: peripheral blood, taken on day 0 of AZD1222 vaccination. These receptors were obtained from an adult in good health.

CDR3 coding DNA: TGTGCCATCCTCTCATGGGGGGGAAGAGGAACTGAAGCTTTCTTT. The encoded protein is CAILSWGGRGTEAFF. This rearrangement joins TRBV10-3 to TRBJ1-1, with D possibly TRBD1 on 5 matching bases. CDR3 length: 15 residues. V was clipped by 8 bases and J by 5 bases, with 21 bases between them. Germline V gives CDR1 ENHRY, CDR2 SYGVKD.

The chain recombines TRBV11-2 with TRBJ2-1; D is undetermined. The germline V and J ends were trimmed by 5 bases and 8 bases, with 7 bases remaining between them. CDR1 is SGHAT and CDR2 is FQNNGV in the germline V gene. The CDR3 is 11 amino acids. Here the CDR3 DNA reads TGTGCCAGCAGCCAGGCCCATGAGCAGTTCTTC. Encoded protein: CASSQAHEQFF.

The CDR3 sequence is CASSSAGGGGETQYF. The CDR3, as DNA: TGTGCCAGCAGCTCCGCGGGGGGTGGTGGGGAGACCCAGTACTTC. This sequence joins TRBV5-5 and TRBJ2-5; 8 bases map to TRBD2. CDR1 is SGHKS, CDR2 YYEKEE, per germline (reference sequence). The CDR3 covers 15 residues. V was clipped by 3 bases and J by 5 bases; unmatched bases: 9. The full variable domain, in which reference TRBV5-5 and TRBJ2-5 provide the parts outside the CDR3, is DAGVTQSPTHLIKTRGQQVTLRCSPISGHKSVSWYQQVLGQGPQFIFQYYEKEERGRGNFPDRFSARQFPNYSSELNVNALLLGDSALYLCASSSAGGGGETQYFGPGTRLLVL.

The CDR3 region has the DNA TGTGCCAGCAGTGAAATGACAGGGGGCGGGGAGGGCACTGAAGCTTTCTTT. It translates to CASSEMTGGGEGTEAFF. The V and J genes are TRBV25-1 and TRBJ1-1; 10 bases line up with TRBD1. J lost 4 bases, V lost 2 bases, and 10 bases had no gene match. This CDR3 contains 17 residues. The germline gives CDR1 MGHDK, CDR2 SYGVNS.

The rearrangement links TRBV28 to TRBJ2-5; TRBD1 matches 8 bases. Germline CDR1 reads MDHEN; CDR2 reads SYDVKM. The CDR3 is made up of 16 amino acids. V shed 4 bases and J 5 bases; nucleotides not matched to a gene: 12. The chain's CDR3 is CASSWSGTGKMETQYF. CDR3 nucleotides: TGTGCCAGCAGTTGGTCCGGGACAGGTAAGATGGAGACCCAGTACTTC. Full variable domain (remainder filled in from reference TRBV28 and TRBJ2-5): DVKVTQSSRYLVKRTGEKVFLECVQDMDHENMFWYRQDPGLGLRLIYFSYDVKMKEKGDIPEGYSVSREKKERFSLILESASTNQTSMYLCASSWSGTGKMETQYFGPGTRLLVL.

This clone has only one observation. The rearrangement links TRBV19 to TRBJ1-2, with D maybe TRBD1 (6 bases). V was clipped by 1 base and J by 5 bases, with 11 bases between them. Germline loops: CDR1 LNHDA, CDR2 SQIVND (reference sequence). This CDR3 region has 14 residues. In DNA form, the CDR3 reads TGTGCCAGTAGTATAGGGACAGACTGGTATGGCTACACCTTC. Its translation is CASSIGTDWYGYTF. Supplemented by reference TRBV19 and TRBJ1-2, the full variable domain reads DGGITQSPKYLFRKEGQNVTLSCEQNLNHDAMYWYRQDPGQGLRLIYYSQIVNDFQKGDIAEGYSVSREKKESFPLTVTSAQKNPTAFYLCASSIGTDWYGYTFGSGTRLTVV.

V is TRBV12-5 and J is TRBJ1-6; 10 bases align to TRBD1. The CDR3 length is 15 residues. Germline lookup yields CDR1 LGHNT and CDR2 FRNRAP. V trimming: 5 bases; J trimming: 10 bases; junction bases outside the gene matches: 8. The CDR3 nucleotides read TGTGCTAGTGGTCCCCCCGGGACAGGGGCCTCACCCCTCCACTTT. Translated, it gives CASGPPGTGASPLHF.

The chain is built from TRBV5-1 and TRBJ1-2; TRBD1 is a possible D gene (6 bases). The V end lost 5 bases, the J end lost 3 bases, and 17 bases lay between the germline ends. The CDR3 covers 15 residues. Germline loops: CDR1 SGHRS, CDR2 YFSETQ. In nucleotides, the CDR3 is TGCGCCAGCAGTTTCGCCGAACAGGGATACTATGGCTACACCTTC. Amino acids: CASSFAEQGYYGYTF.

This sequence joins TRBV7-9 and TRBJ2-1; maybe TRBD1 (5 bases). There are 16 residues in the CDR3. Germline V gene sequence: CDR1 SEHNR, CDR2 FQNEAQ (reference sequence). Between the trimmed V and J ends, which lost 5 bases and 0 bases, there was a span of 14 bases. CDR3 amino acids: CASSQTEPYSYNEQFF. The CDR3 bases are TGTGCCAGCAGCCAGACAGAGCCTTACTCCTACAATGAGCAGTTCTTC.

The chain carries TRBV6-5 and TRBJ1-2, with TRBD1 as a possible D gene (5 bases). The germline gives CDR1 MNHEY, CDR2 SVGAGI. This CDR3 is built from 14 residues. V lost 6 bases, J lost 0 bases, and 11 bases lay in between. CDR3 region: CASSSGTANYGYTF. The CDR3 region has the DNA TGTGCCAGCAGCAGCGGGACTGCTAACTATGGCTACACCTTC.

The chain joins TRBV3-1 (or the pseudogene TRBV3-2) to TRBJ2-7; 10 nucleotides match TRBD2. This CDR3 has 14 amino acids. Germline lookup yields CDR1 LGHDT and CDR2 YNNKEL (reference sequence). V gave up 1 base and J gave up 9 bases; unmatched junction bases: 6. CDR3 protein: CASSQGLAGVGQYF. The CDR3 nucleotides read TGTGCCAGCAGCCAAGGGCTAGCGGGAGTAGGGCAGTACTTC.

The gene calls are TRBV18 and TRBJ2-2, with 10 bases fitting TRBD1. Unmatched junction bases numbered 5, after V lost 8 bases and J lost 5 bases. Germline-derived CDR1 and CDR2 are KGHSH and LQKENI. This CDR3 is built from 14 residues. The CDR3 DNA sequence: TGTGCCAGCGATTCGGGACAGGGGACCGGGGAGCTGTTTTTT. Amino acids: CASDSGQGTGELFF.

The chain links TRBV19 to TRBJ2-1; a possible D gene is TRBD2 (6 bases). The CDR3 has 13 residues. The germline gives CDR1 LNHDA, CDR2 SQIVND (reference sequence). Trimming took off 5 bases at V and 8 bases at J, with 13 bases between the two ends. The CDR3 nucleotides read TGTGCCAGTAGTTCTAGCGCGGCCCATGAGCAGTTCTTC. Its translation: CASSSSAAHEQFF.

This CDR3 reads CASSRGGQGNSPLHF. CDR3 sequence (DNA): TGTGCCAGCAGCCGAGGGGGACAGGGAAATTCACCCCTCCACTTT. This chain joins TRBV14 and TRBJ1-6, with 9 bases identical to TRBD1. The V gene's germline CDR1 is SGHDN and CDR2 FVKESK. The CDR3 contains 15 residues. V lost 4 bases to trimming and J lost 7 bases; unmatched junction nucleotides: 5.

The chain employs TRBV15 and TRBJ1-5, with a tentative D call TRBD1 (6 bases). CDR1 is LNHNV and CDR2 is YYDKDF in the germline V gene (reference sequence). This CDR3 contains 18 residues. The ends were cut back, 0 bases at V and 6 bases at J, with 21 bases in the middle. The CDR3 here is CATSRDRISARGGQPQHF. As DNA, the CDR3 is TGTGCCACCAGCAGAGATAGAATAAGCGCCAGGGGAGGTCAGCCCCAGCATTTT.

This rearrangement joins TRBV6-5 to TRBJ1-1, with D uncertain. The CDR3 runs to 12 residues. Trimming stripped 6 bases from V and 2 bases from J, with 7 bases between. The germline CDR1 and CDR2 sequences are MNHEY and SVGAGI. The CDR3 nucleotides are TGTGCCAGCAGCAGGATTAACACTGAAGCTTTCTTT. Its translation: CASSRINTEAFF.

The chain links TRBV19 to TRBJ1-6; D is unresolved. Germline CDR1 is LNHDA and CDR2 is SQIVND (reference sequence). This CDR3 region has 13 residues. V was clipped by 7 bases and J by 10 bases, with 14 bases between them. CDR3 sequence: CASKARSESPLHF. CDR3 sequence (DNA): TGTGCCAGTAAGGCCAGGTCGGAATCACCCCTCCACTTT. Drawing the rest from reference TRBV19 and TRBJ1-6, the complete variable domain is DGGITQSPKYLFRKEGQNVTLSCEQNLNHDAMYWYRQDPGQGLRLIYYSQIVNDFQKGDIAEGYSVSREKKESFPLTVTSAQKNPTAFYLCASKARSESPLHFGNGTRLTVT.

This chain links TRBV24-1 with TRBJ2-7, with 7 bases identical to TRBD1. The junction had 5 bases not matched to a gene; V was cut back by 4 bases and J by 6 bases. The CDR3 runs 13 residues. CDR1 is KGHDR and CDR2 is SFDVKD in the germline V gene. CDR3 coding DNA: TGTGCCACCAGTGACCCGGGACAGCCCGAGCAGTACTTC. Its protein is CATSDPGQPEQYF.